Listed below are T cell receptor beta chains from one sample, sequenced in a study of T cell responses to AZD1222 COVID-19 vaccine. Generated by immunoSEQ multiplex PCR, the TCRdb table keeps only in-frame clones and is missing some. The profile covers around 130,000 clones, with around 94% appearing a single time and 6.6% taken by the ten largest. Source: peripheral blood, taken on day 0 of AZD1222 vaccination. All receptors come from an adult in good health. Each CDR3 is given without its conserved first and last residue. Fields, in order: clone size, V gene, CDR3 length, CDR3 protein. Clone sizes are given selectively: once, few, many, or a class where the clone is expanded.

NA,TRBV15,11,ATSSPSNNEQF
NA,TRBV19,11,ASSSSGSVAQY
NA,TRBV2,13,ASRPHLRQGYGYT
NA,TRBV4-1,9,ASSARETQY
NA,TRBV21-1,10,ASPGKNYGYT
NA,TRBV7-8,13,ASSLESDYTDTQY
NA,TRBV29-1,12,SVRAIRGEDEQY
NA,TRBV11-3,11,ASSYRGDNEQF
NA,TRBV5-1,10,ASSLEGNEQF
once,TRBV6-5,13,ASSTTGTSTDTQY
NA,TRBV6-2/TRBV6-3,11,ASSLGAYNEQF
NA,TRBV10-3,11,AIRGVGDTEAF
NA,TRBV6-1,12,ASSEVITDYGYT
NA,TRBV7-9,12,ASSSTGGGTEAF
NA,TRBV7-9,13,ASSLAASSYNEQF
NA,TRBV28,13,ASSSREGANEKLF
NA,TRBV19,13,ASSMSSGPREKLF
NA,TRBV7-6,15,ASSLGLVQSSNYGYT
NA,TRBV3-1/TRBV3-2,14,ASSSWPGGLNTEAF
once,TRBV29-1,10,SVEDSGTEAF
NA,TRBV2,11,ASQDRGGYEQY
NA,TRBV5-5,11,ASSPGTGYGAF
NA,TRBV28,13,ASAEPGVRDYEQY